Following are 12 T cell receptor beta chains from one sample sequenced in a study of CD4 T cells in relation to SARS-CoV-2 and coronaviruses. Data came from immunoSEQ multiplex PCR; TCRdb stores just in-frame clones and leaves some out. The sample has just over 15,000 clones, roughly 78% seen once; the top ten hold roughly 18%. CD4+ T cells from unexposed donors were obtained before the COVID-19 pandemic (2011-2018). After approximately ten days of culture, CD4+ T cells were isolated. Their recognized antigens are unknown. Material for sequencing was CD4+ T cells from PBMCs, cultured in vitro. The receptors were sampled from a human donor in good health.

This sequence joins TRBV15 and TRBJ2-3; D is unresolved. The CDR3 totals 15 residues. Per germline, CDR1 LNHNV and CDR2 YYDKDF (reference sequence). V was shortened by 5 bases and J by 2 bases, with 14 bases between the two germline ends. The CDR3 loop reads CATSEFSRITDTQYF. The CDR3, as DNA: TGTGCCACCAGCGAATTTTCCAGAATCACAGATACGCAGTATTTT.

The rearrangement links TRBV19 to TRBJ1-1; D gene ambiguous. The germline gives CDR1 LNHDA, CDR2 SQIVND (reference sequence). This CDR3 has 15 residues. With 7 bases removed from V and 0 bases from J, the gap between germline ends came to 15 bases. CDR3 nucleotide sequence: TGTGCCAGTACCATAGGCCTGGGGATGAACACTGAAGCTTTCTTT. It encodes CASTIGLGMNTEAFF.

The chain carries TRBV18 and TRBJ1-5; 7 bases agree with TRBD1. CDR1 is KGHSH, CDR2 LQKENI, per germline. V lost 3 bases and J lost 5; bases outside the gene matches: 4. This CDR3 comprises 14 residues. DNA of the CDR3: TGTGCCAGCTCACCTCGGGACAGTCATCAGCCCCAGCATTTT. Translation: CASSPRDSHQPQHF.

The chain employs TRBV30 and TRBJ1-4, with 8 bases lining up with TRBD1. The CDR3 covers 14 residues. J was trimmed by 3 bases and V by 8 bases; bases with no gene match: 8. The V gene's germline CDR1 is GTSNPN and CDR2 SVGIG (reference sequence). Here the CDR3 DNA reads TGTGCCGCAGGACAGGGTGGATCTAATGAAAAACTGTTTTTT. This encodes CAAGQGGSNEKLFF.

This chain connects TRBV19 to TRBJ1-1; D is unclear. The length of the CDR3 is 15 residues. Trimming stripped 10 bases from V and 4 bases from J, with 22 bases between. The germline CDR1 and CDR2 sequences are LNHDA and SQIVND (reference sequence). CDR3 sequence: CANTLSTRPSTEAFF. The CDR3 nucleotides are TGTGCCAACACCTTGAGTACGCGCCCTAGCACTGAAGCTTTCTTT.

A note on this clone: One end of the junction varies from germline; a read error may be responsible. The chain joins TRBV2 to TRBJ1-1; tentative D call: TRBD1 (6 bases). CDR1 SNHLY and CDR2 FYNNEI come from the germline V gene. The CDR3 runs 15 residues. The CDR3 sequence is CASREDRLGNTEAFF. For the CDR3, the DNA is TGTGCCAGCAGAGAAGACAGGTTAGGGAACACTGAAGCTTTCTTT. Using reference TRBV2 and TRBJ1-1 for the parts outside the CDR3, the full variable domain is EPEVTQTPSHQVTQMGQEVILRCVPISNHLYFYWYRQILGQKVEFLVSFYNNEISEKSEIFDDQFSVERPDGSNFTLKIRSTKLEDSAMYFCASREDRLGNTEAFFGQGTRLTVV.

Turning to this clone: In the same sample, other DNA sequences code for this CDR3. The chain joins TRBV12-3 or TRBV12-4 to TRBJ2-4; 7 nucleotides align to TRBD2. The CDR3 is made up of 13 amino acids. Trimming cost V 3 bases and J 4 bases; bases outside gene matches: 0. The CDR3 here is CASSFGGKNIQYF. CDR3 bases: TGTGCCAGCAGTTTCGGGGGGAAAAACATTCAGTACTTC.

The chain combines TRBV11-3 with TRBJ2-2; no firm D call. Trimming cost V 2 bases and J 6 bases, with 13 bases left between them. This CDR3 comprises 15 residues. The germline V gene encodes CDR1 SGHNT and CDR2 YENEEA. The CDR3, as DNA: TGTGCCAGCAGCTTATCTGGGGTTAACGCCGGGGAGCTGTTTTTT. It specifies CASSLSGVNAGELFF.

This clone was detected a few times. The chain couples TRBV10-1 to TRBJ2-1, with 7 bases aligning to TRBD1. Trimming removed 6 bases from V and 7 bases from J; junction bases left unmatched: 12. Germline CDR1 WNHNN, CDR2 SYGVQD (reference sequence). The CDR3 is 15 residues long. DNA for the CDR3: TGCGCCAGCAGCAACGACAGGGCGTGGAGAAATGAGCAGTTCTTC. Translated: CASSNDRAWRNEQFF.

A word on this clone: At one boundary the junction diverges from the germline segment, which might be a read error. The chain uses TRBV6-5 and TRBJ1-6; D is uncertain. The CDR3 runs 13 residues. CDR1 MNHEY and CDR2 SVGAGI come from the germline V gene. The CDR3 loop is CASSYSYSSPLHF. The CDR3 DNA is TGTGCCAGCAGTTACTCGTATAGTTCACCCCTCCACTTT.

The CDR3 coding sequence is TGTGCCAGTAGAAGGTCAGGGGCGAACACCGGGGAGCTGTTTTTT. It codes for CASRRSGANTGELFF. The chain joins TRBV19 to TRBJ2-2; possibly TRBD1 for D (6 bases). Germline V gene lookup returns CDR1 LNHDA and CDR2 SQIVND (reference sequence). This CDR3 is 15 amino acids long. V lost 6 bases and J lost 0, with 11 bases in between.

The V and J genes are TRBV20-1 and TRBJ1-2; 8 bases map to TRBD1. The trim removed 3 bases at V and 0 bases at J, leaving 6 bases unmatched. Germline V CDR1 and CDR2: DFQATT, SNEGSKA (reference sequence). The CDR3 sequence is 15 residues long. The CDR3 loop reads CSASATGGPNYGYTF. The DNA of the CDR3 is TGCAGTGCTAGTGCCACAGGGGGACCTAACTATGGCTACACCTTC.